The 3 T cell receptor beta chains below come from one sample, sequenced in a study of tumor-infiltrating lymphocytes in localized non-small cell lung cancer. Sequenced by immunoSEQ multiplex PCR; TCRdb stores in-frame clones only, minus some. The table lists 13,000 to 15,000 clones, roughly 79% of them singletons. The sample taken for sequencing was lung tumor tissue. The receptors shown here come from a human donor with non-small cell lung cancer.

CDR3 sequence (DNA): TGTGCCAGCAGGCTACCTGGGACAGGGACTAACTATGGCTACACCTTC. It codes for CASRLPGTGTNYGYTF. J is TRBJ1-2 and V is TRBV5-6, with 9 bases identical to TRBD1. Looked up from germline, CDR1 is SGHDT and CDR2 is YYEEEE. The CDR3 has 16 residues. V lost 5 bases to trimming and J lost 0 bases; unmatched junction nucleotides: 8.

This sequence joins TRBV7-9 and TRBJ1-3, with a tentative D call TRBD1 (5 bases). The CDR3 extends over 16 amino acids. CDR1 is SEHNR, CDR2 FQNEAQ, per germline (reference sequence). V lost 7 bases and J lost 2, with 18 bases in between. The chain's CDR3 is CASNIQGSLPGNTIYF. The CDR3 nucleotides read TGTGCCAGCAACATCCAGGGAAGTTTACCTGGAAACACCATATATTTT. Supplemented by reference TRBV7-9 and TRBJ1-3, the full variable domain reads DTGVSQNPRHKITKRGQNVTFRCDPISEHNRLYWYRQTLGQGPEFLTYFQNEAQLEKSRLLSDRFSAERPKGSFSTLEIQRTEQGDSAMYLCASNIQGSLPGNTIYFGEGSWLTVV.

The chain has TRBV9 and TRBJ2-7; possible D gene TRBD2, 5 bases. The CDR3 has 15 residues. Trimming took 5 bases from V and 0 from J, leaving 15 bases between them. Germline CDR1 SGDLS, CDR2 YYNGEE. DNA of the CDR3: TGTGCCAGCAGTGTCGGGGAAGGCGTCTCCTACGAGCAGTACTTC. Translation gives CASSVGEGVSYEQYF.